This T cell receptor beta chain was retrieved from a study of control samples from healthy donors and cancer patients. Sequencing was performed with immunoSEQ multiplex PCR; in TCRdb, only in-frame clones are kept and a portion is missing. The data show around 200,000 clones, approximately 92% seen once. V was pared by 3 bases and J by 4 bases, with 13 bases of the junction left unmatched. Germline CDR1 and CDR2: SGHRS and YFSETQ. The CDR3 extends over 17 amino acids. The chain links TRBV5-1 to TRBJ2-7; 10 bases line up with TRBD2. Source material: blood. This TCR came from a man between 18 and 29 years old in good health. For the CDR3, the DNA is TGCGCCAGCAGCTGGGGGGGATTGACTAGCGGGCCATACGAGCAGTACTTC. Translating gives CASSWGGLTSGPYEQYF.